This T cell receptor beta chain was recovered during a study of blood T cell repertoires in COVID-19. Germline CDR1 reads GTSNPN; CDR2 reads SVGIG (reference sequence). V was clipped by 3 bases and J by 1 base; unmatched bases: 5. This CDR3 comprises 16 residues. How the authors handled the data: Nucleated cell number was recorded as an estimate derived from reference gene primer amplification. Clones were sequenced by immunoSEQ multiplex PCR, and TCRdb holds only the in-frame ones, with some missing. The V and J calls and clone size come from that table; D and trimming were worked out from the DNA. Of under 200,000 clones in the sample, approximately 85% were seen once.

The gene calls are TRBV30 and TRBJ2-5; the match to TRBD2 covers 13 bases. Sequenced material: peripheral blood. This sequence originates from an elderly woman with acute or convalescent COVID-19. CDR3 DNA sequence: TGTGCCTGGAGCACCGGGACTAGCGGGGTCCAAGAGACCCAGTACTTC. Translation gives CAWSTGTSGVQETQYF.